This entry features one TCR beta chain sequence. Its specificity is unknown. V lost 7 bases, J lost 5 bases, and 11 bases lay in between. This CDR3 has 13 amino acids. CDR1 and CDR2 (germline): SEHNR, FQNEAQ (reference sequence). Profiling relied on immunoSEQ multiplex PCR, and the TCRdb table lists in-frame clones only, not all of them. The table lists 25,000 to 35,000 clones, more than 70% of them singletons. The entry originates in a study of multiple sclerosis patients with progressive multifocal leukoencephalopathy. Study as a whole: Longitudinal control samples came from natalizumab-treated multiple sclerosis patients without PML. Study-level points and caveats: Lower normalized Shannon entropy suggested reduced TRB diversity in most PML patients. PML-onset expanded TRB clones were detectable before and during natalizumab therapy.

Stated time point: before natalizumab initiation. Before the first natalizumab infusion, T0 blood samples were taken. This chain uses TRBV7-9 with TRBJ1-4; D is unclear. The TCR comes from a human donor with multiple sclerosis. Input material: PBMCs. The CDR3 sequence is CASTHSPNEKLFF. The CDR3 bases are TGTGCCAGCACCCATTCCCCAAATGAAAAACTGTTTTTT.